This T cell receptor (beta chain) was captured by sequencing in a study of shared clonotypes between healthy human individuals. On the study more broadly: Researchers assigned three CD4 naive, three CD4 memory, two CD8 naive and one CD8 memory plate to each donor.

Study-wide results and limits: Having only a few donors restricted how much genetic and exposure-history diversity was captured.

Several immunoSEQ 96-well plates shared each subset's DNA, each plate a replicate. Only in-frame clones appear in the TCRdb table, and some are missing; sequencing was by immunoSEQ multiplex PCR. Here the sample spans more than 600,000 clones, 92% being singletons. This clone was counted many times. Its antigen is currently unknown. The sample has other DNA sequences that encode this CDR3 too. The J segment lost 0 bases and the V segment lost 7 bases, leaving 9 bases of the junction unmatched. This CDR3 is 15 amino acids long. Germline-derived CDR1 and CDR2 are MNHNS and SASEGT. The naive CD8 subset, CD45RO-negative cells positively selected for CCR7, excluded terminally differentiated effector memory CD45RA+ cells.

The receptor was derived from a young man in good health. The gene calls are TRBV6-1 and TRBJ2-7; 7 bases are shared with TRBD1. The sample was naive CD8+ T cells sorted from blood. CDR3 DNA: TGTGCCAGCACGGAGACAGGGAGCGGCTCCTACGAGCAGTACTTC. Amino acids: CASTETGSGSYEQYF.